These 18 T cell receptor beta chains were all obtained from the same sample, sequenced in a study of cytomegalovirus exposure and HLA in healthy donors. This PCR relied on a set of 60 Vbeta primers and 13 Jbeta primers. Assay used: immunoSEQ multiplex PCR; TCRdb lists only in-frame clones, some missing. The sample records around 230,000 clones, 75% to 80% being singletons. The material sequenced was PBMCs. These receptors originate from a male donor in good health and CMV-seronegative.

The J gene is TRBJ2-7, the V gene TRBV28; TRBD2 might be the D (7 bases). Germline CDR1 MDHEN, CDR2 SYDVKM. The CDR3 length is 13 residues. Trimming pared 7 bases from V and 4 bases from J, leaving 14 bases between. This CDR3 is CASTGRGMYEQYF. CDR3 nucleotides: TGTGCCAGCACGGGGAGGGGGATGTACGAGCAGTACTTC.

The chain joins TRBV19 to TRBJ2-3; 8 nucleotides line up with TRBD1. The CDR3 spans 17 residues. Germline V lookup: CDR1 LNHDA, CDR2 SQIVND (reference sequence). V trimming: 3 bases; J trimming: 3 bases; junction bases outside the gene matches: 11. The CDR3 sequence: CASSIRWTGRGTDTQYF. The CDR3 DNA reads as TGTGCCAGTAGTATTCGATGGACAGGGCGGGGAACAGATACGCAGTATTTT.

The chain combines TRBV15 with TRBJ2-7, with D unresolved. CDR1 and CDR2 (germline): LNHNV, YYDKDF (reference sequence). V gave up 3 bases and J gave up 4 bases, with 16 bases separating them. The length of the CDR3 is 15 residues. In nucleotides, the CDR3 is TGTGCCACCAGCAGGGAACTGACACGGATGTACGAGCAGTACTTC. Encoded protein: CATSRELTRMYEQYF.

J is TRBJ2-7 and V is TRBV13; 13 positions match TRBD2. V lost 5 bases and J lost 4; bases outside the gene matches: 5. The CDR3 is 15 residues long. Germline V gene data show CDR1 as PRHDT and CDR2 as FYEKMQ (reference sequence). CDR3: CASSGGLAGTYEQYF. The CDR3 DNA sequence: TGTGCCAGCAGCGGGGGACTAGCGGGGACGTACGAGCAGTACTTC.

This chain uses TRBV4-2 with TRBJ2-1; TRBD2 matches at 10 bases. V lost 0 bases, J lost 5 bases, and 4 bases stayed unmatched. This CDR3 spans 16 amino acids. The germline V gene encodes CDR1 LGHNA and CDR2 YNFKEQ. Written as DNA, the CDR3 is TGTGCCAGCAGCCAAGACCCTAGCGGGGGTCACAATGAGCAGTTCTTC. This gives the protein CASSQDPSGGHNEQFF.

V gene TRBV5-1 combines with J gene TRBJ2-3; 16 bases fit TRBD2. The germline V gene encodes CDR1 SGHRS and CDR2 YFSETQ. V was clipped by 4 bases and J by 0 bases; unmatched bases: 5. The CDR3 loop spans 18 amino acids. In nucleotides, the CDR3 is TGCGCCAGCAGCCGTCGGGGACTAGCGGGGGGGAGCACAGATACGCAGTATTTT. It is translated as CASSRRGLAGGSTDTQYF.

The V gene is TRBV27, the J gene TRBJ2-7; TRBD2 aligns across 8 bases. This CDR3 has 13 residues. The trim removed 4 bases at V and 3 bases at J, leaving 2 bases unmatched. Germline V lookup: CDR1 MNHEY, CDR2 SMNVEV (reference sequence). CDR3 coding DNA: TGTGCCAGCAGTTGGGGACTAGACTACGAGCAGTACTTC. It is translated as CASSWGLDYEQYF.

J is TRBJ2-1 and V is TRBV9, with 8 bases matching TRBD2. V lost 3 bases to trimming and J lost 7 bases; unmatched junction nucleotides: 24. Looked up from germline, CDR1 is SGDLS and CDR2 is YYNGEE. CDR3 length: 20 residues. The CDR3 protein is CASSAPEGSGTGWRWNEQFF. The DNA of the CDR3 is TGTGCCAGCAGCGCACCTGAGGGTAGCGGGACCGGTTGGAGGTGGAATGAGCAGTTCTTC.

The chain joins TRBV7-8 to TRBJ2-1, with TRBD2 matching 9 bases. Trimming at V came to 5 bases and at J to 5 bases, leaving 7 bases not matched to a gene. Per germline, CDR1 SGHVS and CDR2 FQNEAQ. The CDR3 covers 15 residues. CDR3 residues: CASSAGGRVNNEQFF. In nucleotides, the CDR3 is TGTGCCAGCAGCGCGGGGGGGCGGGTGAACAATGAGCAGTTCTTC.

The sample holds a few counts of this clone. This sequence joins TRBV19 and TRBJ1-2; D perhaps matches TRBD1 (5 bases). CDR3 size: 14 residues. The germline gives CDR1 LNHDA, CDR2 SQIVND (reference sequence). The V end was cut by 4 bases, the J end by 3 bases, with 12 bases between. CDR3 in DNA: TGTGCCAGTAGTACCTTGACAGAAGACTATGGCTACACCTTC. Translating it yields CASSTLTEDYGYTF.

The chain carries TRBV4-3 and TRBJ2-3, with 10 positions matching TRBD2. From germline, CDR1 is LGHNA and CDR2 YSLEER. The CDR3 is made up of 17 amino acids. Unmatched junction bases numbered 13, after V lost 3 bases and J lost 7 bases. The CDR3 spells CASSQPGLAGGGNTQYF. The CDR3 region has the DNA TGCGCCAGCAGCCAGCCCGGTTTAGCGGGGGGAGGTAATACGCAGTATTTT.

The chain is built from TRBV30 and TRBJ1-5; D is possibly TRBD1 (5 bases). CDR3 length: 13 amino acids. Per germline, CDR1 GTSNPN and CDR2 SVGIG (reference sequence). V shed 2 bases and J shed 4 bases, with 9 bases lying between them. The CDR3 coding sequence is TGTGCCTGGAGTCTGAAGGGGAATCAGCCCCAGCATTTT. Translated, it gives CAWSLKGNQPQHF.

The chain links TRBV2 to TRBJ2-3; the match to TRBD2 covers 9 bases. V was clipped by 8 bases and J by 2 bases; unmatched bases: 5. CDR1 and CDR2 from the germline V gene are SNHLY and FYNNEI. The CDR3 has 14 amino acids. CDR3 in amino acids: CASGRTSATDTQYF. CDR3 DNA sequence: TGTGCCAGCGGGAGGACTAGCGCCACAGATACGCAGTATTTT.

The V call is TRBV14, the J call TRBJ2-7; D not resolved. Trimming took 4 bases from V and 2 from J, leaving 12 bases between them. In germline, CDR1 is SGHDN, CDR2 FVKESK. The CDR3 loop spans 14 amino acids. The chain's CDR3 is CASSPLRLAYEQYF. DNA for the CDR3: TGTGCCAGCAGCCCCCTCAGGTTGGCCTACGAGCAGTACTTC.

The J gene is TRBJ2-5, the V gene TRBV19; 12 nucleotides agree with TRBD2. V lost 1 base, J lost 0 bases, and 0 bases stayed unmatched. The CDR3 runs to 16 residues. The germline V gene encodes CDR1 LNHDA and CDR2 SQIVND (reference sequence). The CDR3 bases are TGTGCCAGTAGTATAGGGACTAGCGGGGACCAAGAGACCCAGTACTTC. As protein: CASSIGTSGDQETQYF.

The chain has TRBV28 and TRBJ1-3, with TRBD1 as a possible D gene (5 bases). The CDR3 runs to 16 residues. CDR1 and CDR2 (germline): MDHEN, SYDVKM. V was clipped by 3 bases and J by 1 base, with 13 bases between them. DNA of the CDR3: TGTGCCAGCAGTTTGATCGCCGGGGGGTCTGGAAACACCATATATTTT. Its translation is CASSLIAGGSGNTIYF.

This sequence joins TRBV11-3 and TRBJ2-5; 11 bases are a match to TRBD1. With V trimmed by 5 bases and J by 3 bases, 11 bases remained unmatched. The CDR3 has 17 residues. CDR1 and CDR2 from the germline V gene are SGHNT and YENEEA. In DNA, the CDR3 is TGTGCCAGCAGCGAACGGGGGGGGACAGGGGGAAAAGAGACCCAGTACTTC. Amino acid sequence: CASSERGGTGGKETQYF. Full variable domain (rest looked up from reference TRBV11-3 and TRBJ2-5): EAGVVQSPRYKIIEKKQPVAFWCNPISGHNTLYWYLQNLGQGPELLIRYENEEAVDDSQLPKDRFSAERLKGVDSTLKIQPAELGDSAVYLCASSERGGTGGKETQYFGPGTRLLVL.

The V call is TRBV5-4, the J call TRBJ2-7, with TRBD1 matching over 10 bases. The CDR3 runs to 16 residues. CDR1 is SGHNT and CDR2 is YYREEE in the germline V gene (reference sequence). J was trimmed by 7 bases and V by 0 bases; bases with no gene match: 10. CDR3 nucleotides: TGTGCCAGCAGCTTGGACGGCGGGACAGGGGCGGGGGAGCAGTACTTC. Its translation is CASSLDGGTGAGEQYF.